This T cell receptor (beta chain) appears in the sequencing data of a study of vaccination effects on CD4 cells after COVID-19. With 2 bases clipped from V and 0 bases from J, the junction kept 7 bases outside the gene matches. The length of the CDR3 is 18 residues. Germline V gene data show CDR1 as MGHDK and CDR2 as SYGVNS. Repertoires were generated with immunoSEQ multiplex PCR, while TCRdb's copy carries only in-frame clones and drops some. The sample holds 50,000 to 60,000 clones, about 74% seen once. Investigators separated out CD4+ T cells once less than 11 days of culture had passed. With regard to this clone: The antigen is not known.

The chain uses TRBV25-1 and TRBJ2-3; the match to TRBD2 covers 11 bases. Sequencing was performed on CD4+ T cells from PBMCs cultured without peptide, taken before COVID-19 vaccination. The receptor was derived from a human donor who received a COVID-19 vaccine. The CDR3 loop is CASSELAGGDPSTDTQYF. In nucleotides, the CDR3 is TGTGCCAGCAGTGAACTAGCGGGGGGAGATCCTAGCACAGATACGCAGTATTTT.